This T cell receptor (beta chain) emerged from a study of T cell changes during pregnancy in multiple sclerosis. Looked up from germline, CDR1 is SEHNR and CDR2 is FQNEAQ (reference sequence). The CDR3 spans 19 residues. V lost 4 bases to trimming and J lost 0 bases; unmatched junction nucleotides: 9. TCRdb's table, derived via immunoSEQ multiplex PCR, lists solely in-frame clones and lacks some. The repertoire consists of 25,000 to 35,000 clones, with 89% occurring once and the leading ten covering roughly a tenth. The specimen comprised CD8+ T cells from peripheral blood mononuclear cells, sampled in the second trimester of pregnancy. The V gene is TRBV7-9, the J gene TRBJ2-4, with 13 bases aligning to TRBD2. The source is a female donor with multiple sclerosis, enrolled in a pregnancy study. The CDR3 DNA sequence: TGTGCCAGCAGCTATGGGACTAGCGGGAAGGGAGTAGCCAAAAACATTCAGTACTTC. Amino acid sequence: CASSYGTSGKGVAKNIQYF.